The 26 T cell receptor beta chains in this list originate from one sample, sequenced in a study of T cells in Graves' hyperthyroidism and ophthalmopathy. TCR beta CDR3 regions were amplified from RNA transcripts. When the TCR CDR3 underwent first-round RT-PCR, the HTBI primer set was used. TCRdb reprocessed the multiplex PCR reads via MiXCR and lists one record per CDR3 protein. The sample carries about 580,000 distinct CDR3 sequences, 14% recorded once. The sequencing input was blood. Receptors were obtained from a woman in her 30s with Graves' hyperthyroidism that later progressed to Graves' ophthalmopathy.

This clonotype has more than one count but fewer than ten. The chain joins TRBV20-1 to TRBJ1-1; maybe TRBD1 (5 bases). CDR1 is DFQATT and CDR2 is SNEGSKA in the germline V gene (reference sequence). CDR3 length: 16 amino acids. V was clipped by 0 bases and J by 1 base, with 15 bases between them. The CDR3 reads CSARDFSRDENTEAFF. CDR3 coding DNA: TGCAGTGCTAGAGATTTTTCCAGGGATGAGAACACTGAAGCTTTCTTT.

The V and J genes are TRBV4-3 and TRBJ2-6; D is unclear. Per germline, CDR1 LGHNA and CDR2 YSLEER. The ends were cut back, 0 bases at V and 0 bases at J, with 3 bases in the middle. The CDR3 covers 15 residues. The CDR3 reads CASSQDLSGANVLTF. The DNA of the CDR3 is TGCGCCAGCAGCCAAGATCTCTCTGGGGCCAACGTCCTGACTTTC.

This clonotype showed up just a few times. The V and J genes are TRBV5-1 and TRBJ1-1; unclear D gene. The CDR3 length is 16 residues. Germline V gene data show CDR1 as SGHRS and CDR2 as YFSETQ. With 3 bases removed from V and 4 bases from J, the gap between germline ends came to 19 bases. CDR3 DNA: TGCGCCAGCAGCTCAGGAAGCACGGGTTGGAGCACTGAAGCTTTCTTT. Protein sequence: CASSSGSTGWSTEAFF. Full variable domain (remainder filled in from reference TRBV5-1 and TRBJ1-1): KAGVTQTPRYLIKTRGQQVTLSCSPISGHRSVSWYQQTPGQGLQFLFEYFSETQRNKGNFPGRFSGRQFSNSRSEMNVSTLELGDSALYLCASSSGSTGWSTEAFFGQGTRLTVV.

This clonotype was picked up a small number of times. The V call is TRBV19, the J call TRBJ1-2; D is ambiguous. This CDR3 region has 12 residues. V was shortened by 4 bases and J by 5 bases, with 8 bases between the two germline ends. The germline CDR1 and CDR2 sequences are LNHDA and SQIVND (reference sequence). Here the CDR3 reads CASSKGWYGYTF. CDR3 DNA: TGTGCCAGTAGTAAGGGATGGTATGGCTACACCTTC.

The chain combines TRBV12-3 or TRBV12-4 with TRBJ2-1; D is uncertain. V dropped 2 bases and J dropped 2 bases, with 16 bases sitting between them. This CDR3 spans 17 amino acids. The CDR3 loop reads CASSLTTGILAYNEQFF. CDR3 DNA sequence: TGTGCCAGCAGTTTAACCACTGGGATTTTAGCCTACAATGAGCAGTTCTTC.

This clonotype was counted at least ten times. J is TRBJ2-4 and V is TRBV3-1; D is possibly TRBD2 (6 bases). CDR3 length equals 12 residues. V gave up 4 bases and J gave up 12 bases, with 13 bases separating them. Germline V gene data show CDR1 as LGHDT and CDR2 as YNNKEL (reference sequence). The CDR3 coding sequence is TGTGCCAGCAGCCCCCCGGGAGCAAGTCAGTACTTC. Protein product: CASSPPGASQYF.

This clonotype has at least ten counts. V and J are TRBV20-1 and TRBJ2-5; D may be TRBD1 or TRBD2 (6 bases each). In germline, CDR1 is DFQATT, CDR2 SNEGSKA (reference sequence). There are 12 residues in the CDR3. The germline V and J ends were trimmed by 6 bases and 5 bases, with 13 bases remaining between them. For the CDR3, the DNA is TGCAGTGCCCCGACAGGAGGGGAGACCCAGTACTTC. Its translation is CSAPTGGETQYF.

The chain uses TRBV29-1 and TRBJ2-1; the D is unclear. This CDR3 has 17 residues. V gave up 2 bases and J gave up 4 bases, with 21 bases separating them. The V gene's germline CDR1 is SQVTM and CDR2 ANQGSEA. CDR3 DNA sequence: TGCAGCGTTGAAATGGCCGTAAGGTACAAACTTTACAATGAGCAGTTCTTC. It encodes CSVEMAVRYKLYNEQFF.

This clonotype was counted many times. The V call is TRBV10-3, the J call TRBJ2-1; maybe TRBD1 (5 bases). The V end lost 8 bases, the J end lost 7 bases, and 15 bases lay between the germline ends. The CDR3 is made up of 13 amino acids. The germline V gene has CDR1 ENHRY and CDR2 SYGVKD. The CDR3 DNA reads TGTGCCATCTCGGGTCGGCAGGGTAATGAGCAGTTCTTC. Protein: CAISGRQGNEQFF.

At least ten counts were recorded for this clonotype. The CDR3 nucleotides read TGTGCCAGCAGCCGCCTGAGGGGCGGACCAAACACCGGGGAGCTGTTTTTT. Amino acids: CASSRLRGGPNTGELFF. The J gene is TRBJ2-2, the V gene TRBV12-3 or TRBV12-4; TRBD1 or TRBD2 may be the D gene (5 bases each). This CDR3 contains 17 residues. V lost 6 bases, J lost 2 bases, and 19 bases lay in between.

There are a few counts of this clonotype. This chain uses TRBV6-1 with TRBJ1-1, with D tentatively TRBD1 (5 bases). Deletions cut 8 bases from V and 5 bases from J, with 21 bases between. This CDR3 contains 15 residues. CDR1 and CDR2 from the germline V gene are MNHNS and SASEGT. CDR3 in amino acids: CASPRAGGLGTEAFF. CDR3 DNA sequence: TGTGCCAGCCCTAGGGCCGGGGGACTAGGTACTGAAGCTTTCTTT.

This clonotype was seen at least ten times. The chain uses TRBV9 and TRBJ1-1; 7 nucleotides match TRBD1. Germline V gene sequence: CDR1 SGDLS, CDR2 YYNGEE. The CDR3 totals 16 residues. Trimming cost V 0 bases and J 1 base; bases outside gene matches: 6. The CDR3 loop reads CASSVGGTASNTEAFF. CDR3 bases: TGTGCCAGCAGCGTAGGCGGGACAGCATCGAACACTGAAGCTTTCTTT. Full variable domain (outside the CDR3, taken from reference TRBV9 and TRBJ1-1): DSGVTQTPKHLITATGQRVTLRCSPRSGDLSVYWYQQSLDQGLQFLIQYYNGEERAKGNILERFSAQQFPDLHSELNLSSLELGDSALYFCASSVGGTASNTEAFFGQGTRLTVV.

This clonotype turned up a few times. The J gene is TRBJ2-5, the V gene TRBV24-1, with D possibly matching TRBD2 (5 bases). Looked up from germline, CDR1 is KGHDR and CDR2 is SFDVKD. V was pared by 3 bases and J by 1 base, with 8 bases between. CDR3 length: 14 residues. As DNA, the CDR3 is TGTGCCACCAGTGATGCGGGCCTCCAAGAGACCCAGTACTTC. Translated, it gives CATSDAGLQETQYF.

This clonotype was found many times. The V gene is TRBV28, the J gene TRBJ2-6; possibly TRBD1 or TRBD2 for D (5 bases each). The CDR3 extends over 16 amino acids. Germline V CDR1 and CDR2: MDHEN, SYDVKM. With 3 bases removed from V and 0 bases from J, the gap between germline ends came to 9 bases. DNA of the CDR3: TGTGCCAGCAGTTTGTGGGGGAACTCTGGGGCCAACGTCCTGACTTTC. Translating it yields CASSLWGNSGANVLTF.

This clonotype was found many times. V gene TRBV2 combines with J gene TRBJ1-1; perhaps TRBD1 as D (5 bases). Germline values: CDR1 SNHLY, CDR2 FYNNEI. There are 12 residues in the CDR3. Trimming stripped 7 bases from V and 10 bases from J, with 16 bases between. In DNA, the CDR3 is TGTGCCAGCAAGGAGACAGAGATTAGAGCTTTCTTT. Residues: CASKETEIRAFF.

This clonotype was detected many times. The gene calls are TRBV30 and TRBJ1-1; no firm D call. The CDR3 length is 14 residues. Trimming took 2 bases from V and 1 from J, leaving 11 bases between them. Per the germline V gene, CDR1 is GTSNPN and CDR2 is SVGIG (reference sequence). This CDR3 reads CAWSLPGRNTEAFF. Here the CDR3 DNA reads TGTGCCTGGAGTCTTCCTGGTCGGAACACTGAAGCTTTCTTT.

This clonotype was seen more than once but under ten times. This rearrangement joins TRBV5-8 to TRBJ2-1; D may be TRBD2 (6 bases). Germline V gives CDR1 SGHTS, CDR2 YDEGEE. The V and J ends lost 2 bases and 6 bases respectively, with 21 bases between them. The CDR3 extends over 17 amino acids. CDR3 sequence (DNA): TGTGCCAGCAGCTTAAGCCGGGACTCCCTGCTTGGCAATGAGCAGTTCTTC. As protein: CASSLSRDSLLGNEQFF.

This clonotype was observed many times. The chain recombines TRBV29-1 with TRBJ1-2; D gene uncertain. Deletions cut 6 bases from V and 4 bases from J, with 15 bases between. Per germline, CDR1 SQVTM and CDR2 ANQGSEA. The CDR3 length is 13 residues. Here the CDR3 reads CSVETGGFYGYTF. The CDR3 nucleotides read TGCAGCGTGGAAACCGGAGGGTTCTATGGCTACACCTTC.

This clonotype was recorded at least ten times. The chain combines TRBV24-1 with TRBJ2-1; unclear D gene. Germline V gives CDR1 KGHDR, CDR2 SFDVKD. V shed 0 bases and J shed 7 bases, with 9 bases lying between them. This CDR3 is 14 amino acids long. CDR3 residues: CATSDLQGWNEQFF. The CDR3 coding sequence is TGTGCCACCAGTGATTTGCAAGGTTGGAATGAGCAGTTCTTC.

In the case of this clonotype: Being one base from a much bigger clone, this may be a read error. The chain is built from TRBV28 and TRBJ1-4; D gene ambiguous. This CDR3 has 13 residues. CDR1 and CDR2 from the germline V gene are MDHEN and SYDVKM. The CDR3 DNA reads TGTGCCAGCAAGAACAGAGCAATTGAAAAACTGTCTTTT. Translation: CASKNRAIEKLSF.

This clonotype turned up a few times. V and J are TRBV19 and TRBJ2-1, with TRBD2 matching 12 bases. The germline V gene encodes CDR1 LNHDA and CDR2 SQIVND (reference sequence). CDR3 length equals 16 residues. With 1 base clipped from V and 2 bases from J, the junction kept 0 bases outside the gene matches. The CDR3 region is CASSIGLAGAYNEQFF. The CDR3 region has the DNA TGTGCCAGTAGTATAGGACTAGCGGGAGCCTACAATGAGCAGTTCTTC.

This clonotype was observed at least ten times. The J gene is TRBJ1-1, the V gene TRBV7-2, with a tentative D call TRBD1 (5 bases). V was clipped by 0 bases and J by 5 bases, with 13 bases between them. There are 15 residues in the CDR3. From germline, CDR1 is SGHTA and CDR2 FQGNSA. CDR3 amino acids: CASSLARGAGTEAFF. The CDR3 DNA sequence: TGTGCCAGCAGCTTAGCGCGTGGGGCAGGTACTGAAGCTTTCTTT.

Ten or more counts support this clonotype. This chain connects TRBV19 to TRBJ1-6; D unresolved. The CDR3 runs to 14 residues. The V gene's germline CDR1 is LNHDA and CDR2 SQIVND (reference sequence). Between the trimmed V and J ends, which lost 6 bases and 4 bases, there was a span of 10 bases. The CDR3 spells CASRGGIYNSPLHF. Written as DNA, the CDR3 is TGTGCCAGTAGAGGAGGGATATATAATTCACCCCTCCACTTT.

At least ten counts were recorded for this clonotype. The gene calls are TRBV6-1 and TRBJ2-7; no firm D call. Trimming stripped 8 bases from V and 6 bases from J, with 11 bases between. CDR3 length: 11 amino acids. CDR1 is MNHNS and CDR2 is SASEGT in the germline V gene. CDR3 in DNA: TGTGCCAGCGCCCAAGAAAGCGAGCAGTACTTC. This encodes CASAQESEQYF.

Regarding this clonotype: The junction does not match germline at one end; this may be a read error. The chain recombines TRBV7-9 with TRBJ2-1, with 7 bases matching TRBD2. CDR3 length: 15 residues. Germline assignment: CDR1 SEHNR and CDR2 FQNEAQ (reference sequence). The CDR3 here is CASSLGAGAYNERFF. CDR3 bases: TGTGCCAGCAGCTTAGGGGCGGGAGCCTACAATGAGCGGTTCTTC.

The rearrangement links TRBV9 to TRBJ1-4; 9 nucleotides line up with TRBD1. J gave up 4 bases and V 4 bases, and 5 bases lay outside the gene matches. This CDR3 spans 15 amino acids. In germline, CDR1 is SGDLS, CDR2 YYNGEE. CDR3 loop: CASSMGDRDNEKLFF. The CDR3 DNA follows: TGTGCCAGCAGCATGGGGGACAGGGATAATGAAAAACTGTTTTTT.